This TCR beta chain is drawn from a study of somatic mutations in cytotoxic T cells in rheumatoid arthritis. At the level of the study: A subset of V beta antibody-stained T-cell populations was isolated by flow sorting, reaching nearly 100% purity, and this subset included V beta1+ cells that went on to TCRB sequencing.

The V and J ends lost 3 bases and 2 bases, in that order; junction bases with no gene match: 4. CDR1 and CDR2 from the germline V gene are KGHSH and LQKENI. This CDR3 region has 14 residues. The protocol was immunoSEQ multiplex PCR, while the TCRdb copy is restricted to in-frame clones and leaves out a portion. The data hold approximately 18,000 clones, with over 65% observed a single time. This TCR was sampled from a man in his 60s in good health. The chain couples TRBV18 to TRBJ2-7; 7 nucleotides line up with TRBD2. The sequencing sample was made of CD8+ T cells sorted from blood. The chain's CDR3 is CASSPGTTTYEQYF. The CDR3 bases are TGTGCCAGCTCACCCGGGACTACCACCTACGAGCAGTACTTC.